These 30 T cell receptor beta chains share one sample of origin, sequenced in a study of cytomegalovirus exposure and HLA in healthy donors. PCR primers comprised 60 Vbeta and 13 Jbeta primers. Assay used: immunoSEQ multiplex PCR; TCRdb lists only in-frame clones, some missing. The sample has 150,000 to 200,000 clones, over 60% seen once. The sample comprised PBMCs. The source is a middle-aged woman in good health and CMV-seronegative.

In DNA form, the CDR3 reads TGTGCCAGCAAAGGCGGACTAGCCACAGATACGCAGTATTTT. The encoded protein is CASKGGLATDTQYF. The V gene is TRBV6-1, the J gene TRBJ2-3, with TRBD2 identical over 8 bases. The germline gives CDR1 MNHNS, CDR2 SASEGT. The CDR3 contains 14 residues. The J segment lost 2 bases and the V segment lost 7 bases, leaving 5 bases of the junction unmatched.

The V gene is TRBV9, the J gene TRBJ1-5; D unresolved. Trimming removed 0 bases from V and 7 bases from J, with 8 bases in between. Germline lookup yields CDR1 SGDLS and CDR2 YYNGEE. The CDR3 has 13 residues. CDR3 sequence reads: CASSVDSRQPQHF. The CDR3 DNA reads TGTGCCAGCAGCGTAGATTCACGGCAGCCCCAGCATTTT.

This chain uses TRBV7-6 with TRBJ1-1; D gene uncertain. V lost 2 bases and J lost 2, with 12 bases in between. The germline V gene has CDR1 SGHVS and CDR2 FNYEAQ. The CDR3 extends over 15 amino acids. For the CDR3, the DNA is TGTGCCAGCAGCTTAAATTGGCGGAGAAACACTGAAGCTTTCTTT. Translating gives CASSLNWRRNTEAFF.

The V call is TRBV4-3, the J call TRBJ1-1; D is perhaps TRBD1 (6 bases). The CDR3 has 20 amino acids. The germline V and J ends were trimmed by 0 bases and 3 bases, with 26 bases remaining between them. Germline V gives CDR1 LGHNA, CDR2 YSLEER. CDR3: CASSQDVGAGWGRGDTEAFF. The CDR3 coding sequence is TGCGCCAGCAGCCAAGATGTAGGTGCCGGATGGGGCAGGGGCGACACTGAAGCTTTCTTT.

The chain combines TRBV30 with TRBJ2-3; no reliable D call. This CDR3 contains 14 residues. V lost 5 bases to trimming and J lost 4 bases, with 16 bases between them. Germline CDR1 GTSNPN, CDR2 SVGIG (reference sequence). The CDR3 nucleotides read TGTGCCTGGTCGCGGAGCAAGGCCTCAGATACGCAGTATTTT. Translated, it gives CAWSRSKASDTQYF.

V and J are TRBV5-6 and TRBJ2-2; weak D call: TRBD2 (5 bases). V was cut by 1 base and J by 6 bases, with 13 bases left in between. Germline CDR1 reads SGHDT; CDR2 reads YYEEEE. The CDR3 sequence is 15 residues long. The CDR3 sequence is CASSLNPSGPGELFF. The CDR3 region has the DNA TGTGCCAGCAGCTTGAACCCGAGCGGTCCCGGGGAGCTGTTTTTT.

This clone was found a few times. This chain joins TRBV5-4 and TRBJ2-1, with 11 positions matching TRBD2. The ends lost 3 bases at V and 6 bases at J; junction bases unmatched: 5. Germline CDR1 is SGHNT and CDR2 is YYREEE (reference sequence). This CDR3 region has 15 residues. The CDR3 nucleotides read TGTGCCAGCAGCTCCGGGACTAGCGGAGTCAATGAGCAGTTCTTC. Translated: CASSSGTSGVNEQFF.

The chain is built from TRBV5-1 and TRBJ2-3, with TRBD1 matching over 7 bases. The CDR3 runs to 15 residues. Germline-derived CDR1 and CDR2 are SGHRS and YFSETQ. Trimming took 1 base from V and 2 from J; bases not matched to a gene: 4. The CDR3 nucleotides read TGCGCCAGCAGCTTGTCGACAGGGCCCACAGATACGCAGTATTTT. As protein: CASSLSTGPTDTQYF.

The CDR3 DNA is TGTGCCAGCAGAGGGACAGGGACCTACAATGAGCAGTTCTTC. This gives the protein CASRGTGTYNEQFF. This chain uses TRBV28 with TRBJ2-1; 9 bases fit TRBD1. Unmatched junction bases numbered 2, after V lost 6 bases and J lost 2 bases. CDR3 length: 14 residues. Germline V gives CDR1 MDHEN, CDR2 SYDVKM.

J is TRBJ1-6 and V is TRBV7-2, with a weak D call TRBD1 (5 bases). CDR3 size: 13 residues. Germline values: CDR1 SGHTA, CDR2 FQGNSA. With 8 bases removed from V and 7 bases from J, the gap between germline ends came to 12 bases. The CDR3 sequence is CASGPGPNSPLHF. In DNA, the CDR3 is TGTGCCAGCGGCCCAGGGCCCAATTCACCCCTCCACTTT.

The V call is TRBV19, the J call TRBJ1-2, with unresolved D. Germline CDR1 LNHDA, CDR2 SQIVND (reference sequence). The CDR3 runs to 14 residues. The V and J ends lost 1 base and 4 bases respectively, with 10 bases between them. CDR3: CASSIASSSYGYTF. The CDR3 DNA reads as TGTGCCAGTAGTATAGCGAGCTCGAGCTATGGCTACACCTTC.

This chain links TRBV29-1 with TRBJ2-5; no reliable D call. The CDR3 spans 13 residues. V gave up 1 base and J gave up 4 bases, with 10 bases separating them. CDR1 SQVTM and CDR2 ANQGSEA come from the germline V gene. Here the CDR3 reads CSVEGNLRETQYF. In nucleotides, the CDR3 is TGCAGCGTTGAAGGTAACCTAAGAGAGACCCAGTACTTC.

This sequence joins TRBV14 and TRBJ1-2, with D tentatively TRBD1 (5 bases). Trimming removed 6 bases from V and 6 bases from J, with 14 bases in between. Germline assignment: CDR1 SGHDN and CDR2 FVKESK. The CDR3 has 13 amino acids. The CDR3 loop is CASRGTGEDGYTF. The CDR3 DNA reads as TGTGCCAGCAGGGGGACGGGGGAGGATGGCTACACCTTC.

J is TRBJ1-2 and V is TRBV19; no clear D. V lost 8 bases, J lost 7 bases, and 14 bases lay in between. The length of the CDR3 is 12 residues. In germline, CDR1 is LNHDA, CDR2 SQIVND (reference sequence). The CDR3 reads CASGIQSGGYTF. The CDR3 DNA reads TGTGCCAGTGGAATCCAGTCGGGTGGCTACACCTTC.

In regard to this clone: The conserved phenylalanine or tryptophan is not found at the CDR3 terminus, so this likely reflects a read error. The V and J genes are TRBV7-6 and TRBJ2-7, with 9 bases that match TRBD1. Germline-derived CDR1 and CDR2 are SGHVS and FNYEAQ. V shed 5 bases, J shed 2 bases, and the junction held 7 bases outside the gene matches. This CDR3 comprises 15 residues. DNA for the CDR3: TGTGCCAGCAGCCTAGTAGGACAGGGGCCCTACGAGCAGTACCTC. Its protein product is CASSLVGQGPYEQYL.

V usage is TRBV11-2 and J usage is TRBJ2-7; possible D gene TRBD1, 6 bases. This CDR3 contains 14 residues. The germline gives CDR1 SGHAT, CDR2 FQNNGV. V was trimmed by 6 bases and J by 5 bases, leaving 17 bases between them. In DNA, the CDR3 is TGTGCCAGCAGGATAAACAGGGTCGTCGACGAGCAGTACTTC. Residues: CASRINRVVDEQYF. Supplemented by reference TRBV11-2 and TRBJ2-7, the full variable domain reads EAGVAQSPRYKIIEKRQSVAFWCNPISGHATLYWYQQILGQGPKLLIQFQNNGVVDDSQLPKDRFSAERLKGVDSTLKIQPAKLEDSAVYLCASRINRVVDEQYFGPGTRLTVT.

V gene TRBV7-3 combines with J gene TRBJ1-5; D is possibly TRBD1 (6 bases). This CDR3 is 15 amino acids long. In germline, CDR1 is SGHTA, CDR2 FQGTGA. V was pared by 4 bases and J by 6 bases, with 16 bases between. For the CDR3, the DNA is TGTGCCAGCAGCTCGTCAGGGGTCCCGGGTCAGCCCCAGCATTTT. Amino acid sequence: CASSSSGVPGQPQHF.

This chain links TRBV7-9 with TRBJ2-7, with 9 nucleotides matching TRBD1. The CDR3 is 14 residues long. The germline V gene encodes CDR1 SEHNR and CDR2 FQNEAQ (reference sequence). CDR3 nucleotides: TGTTCCAGCAGCTCGGGACAGGGATTTTACGAGCAGTACGTC. Amino acids: CSSSSGQGFYEQYV.

This clone was counted a single time. V gene TRBV12-5 combines with J gene TRBJ1-4; D gene ambiguous. V lost 3 bases, J lost 4 bases, and 9 bases lay in between. The CDR3 is 14 residues long. From germline, CDR1 is LGHNT and CDR2 FRNRAP. In DNA form, the CDR3 reads TGTGCTAGTGGTTTTCGGTCCTATAATGAAAAACTGTTTTTT. This sequence encodes CASGFRSYNEKLFF. The entire variable domain, with the rest obtained from reference TRBV12-5 and TRBJ1-4, is as follows: DARVTQTPRHKVTEMGQEVTMRCQPILGHNTVFWYRQTMMQGLELLAYFRNRAPLDDSGMPKDRFSAEMPDATLATLKIQPSEPRDSAVYFCASGFRSYNEKLFFGSGTQLSVL.

The J gene is TRBJ1-3, the V gene TRBV4-3; D remains ambiguous. The V end was cut by 3 bases, the J end by 0 bases, with 21 bases between. CDR1 and CDR2 from the germline V gene are LGHNA and YSLEER. The CDR3 runs to 19 residues. This CDR3 is CASSHQSVSVGLSGNTIYF. CDR3 bases: TGCGCCAGCAGCCACCAGAGTGTATCGGTCGGACTCTCTGGAAACACCATATATTTT.

There are a few counts of this clone. The rearrangement links TRBV29-1 to TRBJ1-4; 8 bases line up with TRBD1. There are 13 residues in the CDR3. In germline, CDR1 is SQVTM, CDR2 ANQGSEA. The ends lost 7 bases at V and 6 bases at J; junction bases unmatched: 7. CDR3 protein: CSARTGYYEKLFF. The CDR3 DNA follows: TGCAGCGCCCGGACAGGGTATTATGAAAAACTGTTTTTT.

This clone turned up a few times. This chain links TRBV6-5 with TRBJ2-2; D not resolved. This CDR3 has 13 residues. The germline gives CDR1 MNHEY, CDR2 SVGAGI. Trimming removed 6 bases from V and 4 bases from J, with 9 bases in between. CDR3: CASSRQPTGELFF. The CDR3 DNA reads TGTGCCAGCAGCCGACAACCCACCGGGGAGCTGTTTTTT.

The table lists this clone with a few counts. J is TRBJ2-7 and V is TRBV6-1; tentative D call: TRBD1 (6 bases). Trimming took off 5 bases at V and 4 bases at J, with 15 bases between the two ends. There are 14 residues in the CDR3. The V gene's germline CDR1 is MNHNS and CDR2 SASEGT. For the CDR3, the DNA is TGTGCCAGCAGTTCCAACCCGGACAGATACGAGCAGTACTTC. Its protein is CASSSNPDRYEQYF.

This chain connects TRBV30 to TRBJ1-1, with D unclear. Germline V gene sequence: CDR1 GTSNPN, CDR2 SVGIG (reference sequence). The V end was cut by 0 bases, the J end by 0 bases, with 5 bases between. There are 13 residues in the CDR3. DNA for the CDR3: TGTGCCTGGAGTGTAGGAGTGAACACTGAAGCTTTCTTT. Its translation: CAWSVGVNTEAFF.

The J gene is TRBJ1-6, the V gene TRBV28; weak D call: TRBD1 (5 bases). The length of the CDR3 is 16 residues. Germline V gives CDR1 MDHEN, CDR2 SYDVKM. V dropped 6 bases and J dropped 10 bases, with 22 bases sitting between them. Written as DNA, the CDR3 is TGTGCCAGCAGCTCTACCGGATTGGGGCCCAGGTCACCCCTCCACTTT. Its protein product is CASSSTGLGPRSPLHF. The full variable domain, in which reference TRBV28 and TRBJ1-6 provide the parts outside the CDR3, is DVKVTQSSRYLVKRTGEKVFLECVQDMDHENMFWYRQDPGLGLRLIYFSYDVKMKEKGDIPEGYSVSREKKERFSLILESASTNQTSMYLCASSSTGLGPRSPLHFGNGTRLTVT.

The chain links TRBV5-6 to TRBJ2-7; maybe TRBD1 (5 bases). The germline V gene has CDR1 SGHDT and CDR2 YYEEEE. CDR3 size: 12 residues. The V and J ends lost 3 bases and 3 bases respectively, with 7 bases between them. CDR3 DNA: TGTGCCAGCAGCTCAACAGGCTACGAGCAGTACGTC. Its protein product is CASSSTGYEQYV.

On this clone: Other DNA sequences from this sample encode an identical CDR3 as well. The chain is built from TRBV30 and TRBJ2-3, with TRBD2 matching over 9 bases. Germline V gives CDR1 GTSNPN, CDR2 SVGIG (reference sequence). J was trimmed by 2 bases and V by 2 bases; bases with no gene match: 5. The CDR3 runs 15 residues. The CDR3 region is CAWSRGGRDTDTQYF. In DNA form, the CDR3 reads TGTGCCTGGAGTAGAGGCGGGAGGGACACAGATACGCAGTATTTT.

The gene calls are TRBV7-9 and TRBJ2-3, with no clear D. The germline gives CDR1 SEHNR, CDR2 FQNEAQ (reference sequence). CDR3 length equals 16 residues. Trimming left V 3 bases short and J 1 base short, with 14 bases between. The DNA for the CDR3 is TGTGCCAGCAGCTTTGCCTCCTCACTCGGCACAGATACGCAGTATTTT. Amino acids: CASSFASSLGTDTQYF.

The chain uses TRBV5-1 and TRBJ1-3; the D gene is possibly TRBD1 (5 bases). Trimming cost V 0 bases and J 2 bases, with 9 bases left between them. The CDR3 loop spans 15 amino acids. CDR1 is SGHRS, CDR2 YFSETQ, per germline. The chain's CDR3 is CASSLGQHTGNTIYF. In nucleotides, the CDR3 is TGCGCCAGCAGCTTGGGACAGCATACTGGAAACACCATATATTTT.

V gene TRBV7-9 combines with J gene TRBJ2-1; TRBD2 agrees at 8 bases. The CDR3 sequence is 15 residues long. The germline gives CDR1 SEHNR, CDR2 FQNEAQ (reference sequence). Germline trimming cut 0 bases from V and 8 bases from J; bases unmatched to any gene: 6. The CDR3 loop reads CASSLAGREGYEQFF. In DNA form, the CDR3 reads TGTGCCAGCAGCTTAGCAGGTCGGGAGGGCTATGAGCAGTTCTTC.